This T cell receptor beta chain was sequenced in a study of blood T cell repertoires in COVID-19. Across the whole study: Donors in the United States, Italy and Spain gave samples during acute or convalescent COVID-19. The analysed material was cDNA or gDNA that came from T cells, B-cell-depleted T cells, or PBMCs.

As originally analysed: Amplifying reference gene primers gave estimates of nucleated cell counts. Here immunoSEQ multiplex PCR was the method, and the copy in TCRdb shows in-frame clones only, minus some. That table gives V, J and clone size, and the DNA gave D and trimming. This sample has around 250,000 clones, with about 82% found just once. Per the germline V gene, CDR1 is MDHEN and CDR2 is SYDVKM. With 8 bases removed from V and 3 bases from J, the gap between germline ends came to 11 bases. CDR3 size: 12 residues. The V gene is TRBV28, the J gene TRBJ2-7; the D gene is possibly TRBD2 (6 bases). Sequencing used peripheral blood. The clonotype was recovered from a man aged 80 or over with acute or convalescent COVID-19. The CDR3 nucleotides read TGTGCCAGCGTCGGGAGTAACTACGAGCAGTACTTC. It encodes CASVGSNYEQYF.